Below, 22 T cell receptor beta chains from the same sample are listed, as sequenced in a study of CD4 T cells in relation to SARS-CoV-2 and coronaviruses. Their recognized antigens are unknown. Libraries were prepared by immunoSEQ multiplex PCR; TCRdb keeps only in-frame clonotypes and omits some of them. The sample has 41,000 or so clones; about four fifths are singletons. The sequencing sample was made of naive CD4+ T cells from PBMCs, cultured in vitro. The subset is: naive CD4+ T cells isolated by negative enrichment. Receptors originate from an adult with COVID-19.

V usage is TRBV10-3 and J usage is TRBJ1-5, with D maybe TRBD1 (5 bases). Germline CDR1 and CDR2: ENHRY and SYGVKD. Deletions cut 4 bases from V and 1 base from J, with 8 bases between. CDR3 length: 14 residues. The CDR3 spells CAISVGGSNQPQHF. The CDR3 DNA sequence: TGTGCCATCAGTGTTGGGGGGAGCAATCAGCCCCAGCATTTT.

The chain combines TRBV6-5 with TRBJ1-1; a possible D gene is TRBD1 (6 bases). The germline V and J ends were trimmed by 2 bases and 5 bases, with 12 bases remaining between them. Germline V gene data show CDR1 as MNHEY and CDR2 as SVGAGI. The length of the CDR3 is 14 residues. Written as DNA, the CDR3 is TGTGCCAGCAGTTACACCAGGGGAGGAACTGAAGCTTTCTTT. Protein: CASSYTRGGTEAFF.

V is TRBV29-1 and J is TRBJ1-2, with D possibly matching TRBD1 (5 bases). The CDR3 totals 13 residues. Germline CDR1 SQVTM, CDR2 ANQGSEA. V was cut by 6 bases and J by 3 bases, with 14 bases left in between. The CDR3 DNA reads TGCAGCGTAAAGATCAGGGTAGACTATGGCTACACCTTC. Encoded protein: CSVKIRVDYGYTF.

The genes are TRBV2 and TRBJ2-7, with unresolved D. With 1 base removed from V and 2 bases from J, the gap between germline ends came to 6 bases. This CDR3 has 13 amino acids. Germline values: CDR1 SNHLY, CDR2 FYNNEI. The CDR3 loop reads CASSEELTYEQYF. CDR3 DNA sequence: TGTGCCAGCAGTGAAGAGTTAACCTACGAGCAGTACTTC.

The genes are TRBV7-2 and TRBJ2-2, with 9 bases matching TRBD2. Germline lookup yields CDR1 SGHTA and CDR2 FQGNSA. This CDR3 is 16 amino acids long. With V trimmed by 5 bases and J by 0 bases, 4 bases remained unmatched. CDR3 nucleotides: TGTGCCAGCAGCCCCCGACTAGCGGCGAACACCGGGGAGCTGTTTTTT. This codes for CASSPRLAANTGELFF.

The chain has TRBV12-3 or TRBV12-4 and TRBJ2-7; TRBD2 is a possible D gene (5 bases). The CDR3 covers 13 residues. Trimming took 3 bases from V and 6 from J, leaving 12 bases between them. The CDR3 loop is CASSFGIEGEQYF. CDR3 in DNA: TGTGCCAGCAGTTTCGGGATCGAAGGCGAGCAGTACTTC.

This clone was found once. The rearrangement links TRBV27 to TRBJ2-1, with D possibly being TRBD2 (6 bases). This CDR3 has 15 amino acids. Trimming removed 2 bases at V and 2 bases at J, with 10 bases between. Germline V lookup: CDR1 MNHEY, CDR2 SMNVEV (reference sequence). As DNA, the CDR3 is TGTGCCAGCAGTTTAGTTAGCGGAACCTACAATGAGCAGTTCTTC. Its translation is CASSLVSGTYNEQFF.

The J gene is TRBJ2-1, the V gene TRBV28, with TRBD2 matching over 10 bases. The CDR3 totals 17 residues. The ends lost 2 bases at V and 8 bases at J; junction bases unmatched: 12. Per the germline V gene, CDR1 is MDHEN and CDR2 is SYDVKM. CDR3 sequence: CASSLPFGASGSHEQFF. CDR3 DNA sequence: TGTGCCAGCAGTTTACCCTTTGGGGCTAGCGGGAGTCATGAGCAGTTCTTC.

V gene TRBV27 combines with J gene TRBJ1-2; TRBD1 matches 9 bases. V was pared by 1 base and J by 5 bases, with 8 bases of the junction left unmatched. Germline lookup yields CDR1 MNHEY and CDR2 SMNVEV (reference sequence). There are 16 residues in the CDR3. CDR3 nucleotides: TGTGCCAGCAGTTTATTTAGGGACAGGGCGAGATATGGCTACACCTTC. Protein: CASSLFRDRARYGYTF.

A note on this clone: The same CDR3 arises from other DNA sequences in this sample as well. This rearrangement joins TRBV28 to TRBJ2-6, with D uncertain. Germline V gives CDR1 MDHEN, CDR2 SYDVKM. The CDR3 is made up of 13 amino acids. V dropped 3 bases and J dropped 0 bases, with 0 bases sitting between them. CDR3: CASSFSGANVLTF. The CDR3 DNA follows: TGTGCCAGCAGTTTCTCTGGGGCCAACGTCCTGACTTTC.

This chain uses TRBV2 with TRBJ1-2; D remains ambiguous. The CDR3 consists of 12 residues. V lost 2 bases and J 5 bases, leaving 6 bases between the germline ends. Per the germline V gene, CDR1 is SNHLY and CDR2 is FYNNEI. Here the CDR3 DNA reads TGTGCCAGCAGTGAATCGTCTTATGGCTACACCTTC. Translating gives CASSESSYGYTF.

The chain employs TRBV18 and TRBJ2-1, with 9 bases identical to TRBD2. V lost 4 bases and J lost 6; bases outside the gene matches: 10. The CDR3 consists of 16 residues. Germline V CDR1 and CDR2: KGHSH, LQKENI. This chain's CDR3 is CASSRSGSVEINEQFF. CDR3 coding DNA: TGTGCCAGCTCACGTAGCGGGAGTGTCGAGATCAATGAGCAGTTCTTC. The variable domain in full, completed from reference TRBV18 and TRBJ2-1, reads NAGVMQNPRHLVRRRGQEARLRCSPMKGHSHVYWYRQLPEEGLKFMVYLQKENIIDESGMPKERFSAEFPKEGPSILRIQQVVRGDSAAYFCASSRSGSVEINEQFFGPGTRLTVL.

This chain links TRBV2 with TRBJ2-2, with a possible D match to TRBD2 (6 bases). There are 15 residues in the CDR3. Germline V gene sequence: CDR1 SNHLY, CDR2 FYNNEI. The V and J ends lost 6 bases and 5 bases respectively, with 16 bases between them. The DNA for the CDR3 is TGTGCCAGCAGCCCGGGAGCGGCGGGAACCGGGGAGCTGTTTTTT. Translation: CASSPGAAGTGELFF.

The chain employs TRBV28 and TRBJ2-7, with 9 bases that match TRBD1. The CDR3 consists of 16 residues. Trimming took 3 bases from V and 2 from J; bases not matched to a gene: 8. Germline CDR1 and CDR2: MDHEN and SYDVKM. CDR3 sequence reads: CASSFAYRGPTYEQYF. DNA of the CDR3: TGTGCCAGCAGTTTCGCCTACAGGGGGCCGACCTACGAGCAGTACTTC.

The V call is TRBV28, the J call TRBJ2-2; 8 bases agree with TRBD1. V lost 5 bases to trimming and J lost 5 bases; unmatched junction nucleotides: 10. Germline CDR1 MDHEN, CDR2 SYDVKM. The CDR3 spans 16 residues. CDR3 nucleotide sequence: TGTGCCAGCAGTGTAACCGGCAGGGGGCGAACCGGGGAGCTGTTTTTT. As protein: CASSVTGRGRTGELFF.

The chain recombines TRBV25-1 with TRBJ2-1, with TRBD2 matching 7 bases. Germline V CDR1 and CDR2: MGHDK, SYGVNS. The V gene end was trimmed by 1 base and the J gene end by 3 bases; junction bases not matched to a gene: 6. There are 16 residues in the CDR3. CDR3 sequence reads: CASSEWGGRSYNEQFF. For the CDR3, the DNA is TGTGCCAGCAGTGAATGGGGCGGGAGAAGCTACAATGAGCAGTTCTTC.

This clone was observed a few times. The chain combines TRBV4-1 with TRBJ2-2, with a weak D call TRBD2 (7 bases). V was shortened by 1 base and J by 5 bases, with 17 bases between the two germline ends. Looked up from germline, CDR1 is MGHRA and CDR2 is YSYEKL. CDR3 length: 17 residues. The CDR3 nucleotides are TGCGCCAGCAGCCAAGGGACGGGGGGCGAAAAGACCGGGGAGCTGTTTTTT. It yields the protein CASSQGTGGEKTGELFF.

V is TRBV28 and J is TRBJ2-1; D is uncertain. V was cut by 1 base and J by 7 bases, with 8 bases left in between. The CDR3 runs 13 residues. The germline V gene has CDR1 MDHEN and CDR2 SYDVKM. This CDR3 is CASSLSSLNEQFF. The CDR3 DNA is TGTGCCAGCAGTTTATCTTCGTTAAATGAGCAGTTCTTC.

The gene calls are TRBV10-1 and TRBJ2-7, with D perhaps being TRBD1 or TRBD2 (5 bases each). Germline V gene lookup returns CDR1 WNHNN and CDR2 SYGVQD (reference sequence). The length of the CDR3 is 12 residues. V was trimmed by 3 bases and J by 7 bases, leaving 10 bases between them. CDR3 nucleotides: TGCGCCAGCAGTGATTGGGGGACGGAGCAGTACTTC. Encoded protein: CASSDWGTEQYF.

V and J are TRBV27 and TRBJ2-3; the match to TRBD2 covers 7 bases. Losses at the gene ends were 4 bases for V and 5 bases for J; bases not matched to a gene: 12. The CDR3 runs to 16 residues. Looked up from germline, CDR1 is MNHEY and CDR2 is SMNVEV (reference sequence). The CDR3 loop reads CASSSPPREFVDTQYF. Here the CDR3 DNA reads TGTGCCAGCAGTTCCCCCCCGCGGGAGTTTGTAGATACGCAGTATTTT.

This clone appeared once. This chain joins TRBV15 and TRBJ2-1; 9 bases align to TRBD1. There are 16 residues in the CDR3. Looked up from germline, CDR1 is LNHNV and CDR2 is YYDKDF (reference sequence). V shed 6 bases and J 0 bases; nucleotides not matched to a gene: 6. CDR3 protein: CATSLPGQGSYNEQFF. As DNA, the CDR3 is TGTGCCACCAGTTTACCGGGACAGGGCTCCTACAATGAGCAGTTCTTC.

This chain links TRBV3-1 (or the pseudogene TRBV3-2) with TRBJ2-5; 8 bases are shared with TRBD2. Trimming at V came to 4 bases and at J to 1 base, leaving 2 bases not matched to a gene. The CDR3 length is 14 residues. The germline V gene encodes CDR1 LGHDT and CDR2 YNNKEL (reference sequence). The CDR3 here is CASSLTSGQETQYF. The CDR3 DNA reads TGTGCCAGCAGCCTAACTAGCGGCCAAGAGACCCAGTACTTC.